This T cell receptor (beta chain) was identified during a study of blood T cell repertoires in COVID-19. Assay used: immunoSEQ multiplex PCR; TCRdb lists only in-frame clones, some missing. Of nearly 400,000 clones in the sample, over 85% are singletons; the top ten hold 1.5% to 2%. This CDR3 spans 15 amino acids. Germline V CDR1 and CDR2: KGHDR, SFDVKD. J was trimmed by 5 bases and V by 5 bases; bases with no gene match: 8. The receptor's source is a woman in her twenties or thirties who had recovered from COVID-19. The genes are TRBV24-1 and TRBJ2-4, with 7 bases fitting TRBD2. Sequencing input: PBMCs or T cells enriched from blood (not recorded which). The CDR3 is CATSAVSGTQNIQYF. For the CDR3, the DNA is TGTGCCACCAGTGCCGTAAGCGGGACCCAAAACATTCAGTACTTC.